The 12 T cell receptor beta chains below come from one sample, sequenced in a study of T cells after posttransplantation cyclophosphamide. Assay: immunoSEQ multiplex PCR; the TCRdb copy retains only in-frame clones and omits some. The repertoire holds tens of thousands of clones, with 85% to 95% as singletons. Sequenced input: PBMCs. These TCRs come from a young woman in good health and a related stem cell transplant donor.

The J gene is TRBJ1-6, the V gene TRBV28; no clear D. Looked up from germline, CDR1 is MDHEN and CDR2 is SYDVKM. This CDR3 region has 12 residues. V was clipped by 5 bases and J by 7 bases, with 6 bases between them. In DNA, the CDR3 is TGTGCCAGCAGTCCCAAAAATTCACCCCTCCACTTT. Encoded protein: CASSPKNSPLHF.

V usage is TRBV27 and J usage is TRBJ1-5; D is unclear. Germline lookup yields CDR1 MNHEY and CDR2 SMNVEV (reference sequence). The CDR3 length is 14 residues. Trimming cost V 2 bases and J 4 bases, with 9 bases left between them. DNA for the CDR3: TGTGCCAGCAGTTTAAACAGAGTTAATCAGCCCCAGCATTTT. Protein sequence: CASSLNRVNQPQHF.

This chain connects TRBV28 to TRBJ2-5; 11 bases fit TRBD2. This CDR3 region has 13 residues. The V gene end was trimmed by 10 bases and the J gene end by 6 bases; junction bases not matched to a gene: 7. Germline V gene sequence: CDR1 MDHEN, CDR2 SYDVKM. CDR3 DNA: TGTGCCACCAAGACTAGCGGGGTTCAGACCCAGTACTTC. As protein: CATKTSGVQTQYF.

The DNA of the CDR3 is TGTGCCAGCAGCGTATTACAGGGGATGAACACTGAAGCTTTCTTT. Translated, it gives CASSVLQGMNTEAFF. This chain links TRBV5-6 with TRBJ1-1; 7 positions agree with TRBD1. Germline lookup yields CDR1 SGHDT and CDR2 YYEEEE. V trimming: 4 bases; J trimming: 0 bases; junction bases outside the gene matches: 6. The CDR3 extends over 15 amino acids.

This chain links TRBV7-3 with TRBJ2-1; D may correspond to TRBD1 or TRBD2 (5 bases each). The CDR3 sequence is 15 residues long. V was cut by 4 bases and J by 5 bases, with 15 bases left in between. Per the germline V gene, CDR1 is SGHTA and CDR2 is FQGTGA. CDR3 sequence (DNA): TGTGCCAGCAGCTCGCACGGGACGTCGGACAATGAGCAGTTCTTC. Protein: CASSSHGTSDNEQFF.

The chain carries TRBV5-4 and TRBJ2-5, with 7 nucleotides matching TRBD2. Germline trimming cut 2 bases from V and 4 bases from J; bases unmatched to any gene: 5. The CDR3 contains 14 residues. Germline CDR1 is SGHNT and CDR2 is YYREEE (reference sequence). The CDR3 bases are TGTGCCAGCAGCTTTGGGGGGGACTTAGAGACCCAGTACTTC. Translation gives CASSFGGDLETQYF.

V usage is TRBV2 and J usage is TRBJ1-1, with unresolved D. Germline V lookup: CDR1 SNHLY, CDR2 FYNNEI. The CDR3 runs 14 residues. V was trimmed by 6 bases and J by 1 base, leaving 12 bases between them. The CDR3 DNA reads as TGTGCCAGCAGCTTGTCCCCACCGAACACTGAAGCTTTCTTT. Translating it yields CASSLSPPNTEAFF.

The rearrangement uses TRBV28 and TRBJ2-7; perhaps TRBD1 as D (5 bases). The CDR3 has 15 residues. The V gene lost 2 bases and the J gene lost 1 base, with 12 bases spanning the gap. The germline V gene has CDR1 MDHEN and CDR2 SYDVKM. In nucleotides, the CDR3 is TGTGCCAGCAGTTTAAGCTCCGACAGATCCTACGAGCAGTACTTC. Translation gives CASSLSSDRSYEQYF.

The V gene is TRBV7-6, the J gene TRBJ2-2; D tentatively reads TRBD1 or TRBD2 (7 bases each). Per the germline V gene, CDR1 is SGHVS and CDR2 is FNYEAQ. This CDR3 comprises 15 residues. V was cut by 5 bases and J by 4 bases, with 14 bases left in between. Here the CDR3 DNA reads TGTGCCAGCAGCCCAGGGGGGGGAGGCACCGGGGAGCTGTTTTTT. Translated: CASSPGGGGTGELFF.

Comment on this clone: This sample includes further DNA sequences coding for the same CDR3. The gene calls are TRBV6-1 and TRBJ2-7; D remains unclear. CDR1 and CDR2 from the germline V gene are MNHNS and SASEGT. V lost 0 bases and J lost 3, with 0 bases in between. This CDR3 region has 11 residues. The CDR3 region is CASSEAYEQYF. In DNA form, the CDR3 reads TGTGCCAGCAGTGAAGCCTACGAGCAGTACTTC.

V and J are TRBV19 and TRBJ1-5; unclear D gene. CDR1 is LNHDA and CDR2 is SQIVND in the germline V gene (reference sequence). There are 14 residues in the CDR3. The germline V and J ends were trimmed by 6 bases and 2 bases, with 11 bases remaining between them. CDR3 sequence (DNA): TGTGCCAGTAGGCGAGGTTGGGGCAATCAGCCCCAGCATTTT. Translation gives CASRRGWGNQPQHF.

The V and J genes are TRBV14 and TRBJ2-7, with unresolved D. CDR3 length: 14 amino acids. Per germline, CDR1 SGHDN and CDR2 FVKESK. V gave up 0 bases and J gave up 3 bases, with 9 bases separating them. The CDR3 loop is CASSQDALNYEQYF. The CDR3 nucleotides read TGTGCCAGCAGCCAAGATGCGCTCAACTACGAGCAGTACTTC.